These 8 T cell receptor beta chains came from one sample sequenced in a study of T cells in women clearing cervical HPV infection (dated by TCRdb to 2017 to 2018). Library preparation employed the immunoSEQ multiplex PCR assay. TCRdb carries this immuneACCESS record with in-frame sequences only. Its versions omit some clonotypes, under half of them owing to an unresolved V gene in the studies checked, with the rest unexplained. The sample's own table lists 25,000 to 35,000 clones. The biggest ten clones account for 20% to 25% of the sample. The sequencing input was blood buffy coat. Every receptor here comes from a woman between 18 and 75 years old with a cervical HPV16 infection that either progressed to CIN3+ or cleared (not recorded which).

With regard to this clone: The read gets to within 3 residues of the CDR3 end, and the germline J gene fills in the rest. This chain joins TRBV5-1 and TRBJ2-7, with 10 nucleotides matching TRBD2. The CDR3 sequence is 18 residues long. CDR1 and CDR2 from the germline V gene are SGHRS and YFSETQ. Unmatched junction bases numbered 15, after V lost 2 bases and J lost 4 bases. CDR3 sequence reads: CASSLPQYPGLATYEQYF. CDR3 bases read: TGCGCCAGCAGCTTACCGCAGTACCCGGGACTAGCGACATACGAG.

Points on this clone: Read data end 3 residues before the CDR3 end; the end is taken from the germline J gene. The chain links TRBV30 to TRBJ2-7, with D maybe TRBD2 (6 bases). V dropped 4 bases and J dropped 6 bases, with 16 bases sitting between them. The CDR3 has 13 residues. Germline values: CDR1 GTSNPN, CDR2 SVGIG (reference sequence). The sequenced part of the CDR3 DNA is TGTGCCTGGACCCCTTATGGCGGGGCCGAG. Its protein product is CAWTPYGGAE. The full CDR3 is CAWTPYGGAEQYF.

With respect to this clone: The read ends 3 residues early relative to the CDR3; the germline J gene fills the gap. This chain connects TRBV19 to TRBJ2-7, with D possibly being TRBD1 (6 bases). The germline gives CDR1 LNHDA, CDR2 SQIVND (reference sequence). CDR3 size: 16 residues. The germline V and J ends were trimmed by 6 bases and 0 bases, with 18 bases remaining between them. The CDR3 sequence is CASSTGPQGISYEQYF. Partial CDR3 DNA: TGTGCCAGTAGCACGGGCCCTCAGGGGATCTCCTACGAG.

To note about this clone: The CDR3 end is not reached by the read, which stops 3 residues before it; the germline J gene fills it in. The genes are TRBV28 and TRBJ2-7, with D perhaps TRBD1 (5 bases). Trimming stripped 7 bases from V and 3 bases from J, with 13 bases between. Germline CDR1 and CDR2: MDHEN and SYDVKM. The CDR3 runs 13 residues. The part of the CDR3 DNA that was read is TGTGCCAGCACCCCTAGGGGCGGCTACGAG. Protein product: CASTPRGGYE. The CDR3 as a whole reads CASTPRGGYEQYF.

In regard to this clone: The CDR3 goes on 3 residues after the read ends, and that part is filled in from the germline J gene. The chain links TRBV7-9 to TRBJ2-1, with TRBD1 as a possible D gene (5 bases). CDR1 is SEHNR and CDR2 is FQNEAQ in the germline V gene (reference sequence). The length of the CDR3 is 13 residues. With 6 bases removed from V and 4 bases from J, the gap between germline ends came to 10 bases. CDR3 protein: CASRIDSYNEQFF. CDR3 bases read: TGTGCCAGCAGAATTGACAGTTACAATGAG.

About this clone itself: The read gets to within 3 residues of the CDR3 end, and the germline J gene fills in the rest. The chain recombines TRBV5-1 with TRBJ1-2; D is uncertain. Trimming shortened V by 0 bases and J by 7 bases, and 13 bases separated the two germline ends. The CDR3 has 14 amino acids. CDR1 is SGHRS, CDR2 YFSETQ, per germline. The sequenced CDR3 bases are TGCGCCAGCAGCTTGGCAACTCCGTTATCTGGC. It codes for CASSLATPLSG. The entire CDR3 is CASSLATPLSGYTF.

This chain's CDR3 is CASSPRGSAEAFF. The covered CDR3 bases are TGTGCCAGCAGCCCAAGGGGGTCGGCTGAA. The gene calls are TRBV5-4 and TRBJ1-1; the D gene is possibly TRBD1 (6 bases). Sequencing ends 3 residues short of the CDR3 end; the germline J gene provides the rest. Trimming left V 4 bases short and J 6 bases short, with 13 bases between. Germline values: CDR1 SGHNT, CDR2 YYREEE (reference sequence). This CDR3 is 13 amino acids long.

For this clone: The read ends 3 residues early relative to the CDR3; the germline J gene fills the gap. V gene TRBV20-1 combines with J gene TRBJ2-1; a weak D match, TRBD2 (6 bases). Germline values: CDR1 DFQATT, CDR2 SNEGSKA (reference sequence). The CDR3 has 13 amino acids. Trimming removed 0 bases at V and 9 bases at J, with 12 bases between. The DNA read from the CDR3 is TGCAGTGCTAGAGAGGAGCTAGCGCGTGAG. Translating gives CSAREELARE. The full CDR3 protein is CSAREELAREQFF.